The 22 T cell receptor beta chains reported below all come from one sample, sequenced in a study of blood T cell repertoires in COVID-19. TCRdb's table, derived via immunoSEQ multiplex PCR, lists solely in-frame clones and lacks some. The table lists around 250,000 clones, about 86% of them singletons. The source material was peripheral blood. The receptors were gathered from a man between 45 and 60 years old with active or convalescent COVID-19.

The chain has TRBV9 and TRBJ2-2, with TRBD1 matching over 7 bases. The CDR3 runs to 15 residues. Germline trimming cut 2 bases from V and 0 bases from J; bases unmatched to any gene: 1. The germline V gene has CDR1 SGDLS and CDR2 YYNGEE. The CDR3 is CASSVTGTNTGELFF. DNA for the CDR3: TGTGCCAGCAGCGTGACAGGGACGAACACCGGGGAGCTGTTTTTT.

The chain recombines TRBV5-1 with TRBJ1-1; D is uncertain. The CDR3 runs 13 residues. Germline CDR1 is SGHRS and CDR2 is YFSETQ. V was pared by 0 bases and J by 6 bases, with 9 bases between. The CDR3 here is CASSLGVGPEAFF. For the CDR3, the DNA is TGCGCCAGCAGCTTGGGGGTGGGCCCTGAAGCTTTCTTT. The entire variable domain, with the rest obtained from reference TRBV5-1 and TRBJ1-1, is as follows: KAGVTQTPRYLIKTRGQQVTLSCSPISGHRSVSWYQQTPGQGLQFLFEYFSETQRNKGNFPGRFSGRQFSNSRSEMNVSTLELGDSALYLCASSLGVGPEAFFGQGTRLTVV.

V is TRBV11-3 and J is TRBJ1-1; D gene uncertain. The CDR3 is made up of 14 amino acids. The germline V gene has CDR1 SGHNT and CDR2 YENEEA. V was clipped by 1 base and J by 1 base, with 7 bases between them. The CDR3 sequence: CASSLGQPNTEAFF. CDR3 sequence (DNA): TGTGCCAGCAGCTTAGGGCAACCGAACACTGAAGCTTTCTTT.

CDR3 in DNA: TGTGCCAGCAGTTACTCGTTCAGGGGTAACACTGAAGCTTTCTTT. It specifies CASSYSFRGNTEAFF. J is TRBJ1-1 and V is TRBV6-2 or TRBV6-3; TRBD1 is a possible D gene (6 bases). Trimming cost V 0 bases and J 2 bases, with 10 bases left between them. Germline CDR1 reads MNHEY; CDR2 reads SVGEGT. The length of the CDR3 is 15 residues.

V is TRBV11-2 and J is TRBJ2-1; tentatively, D is TRBD1 (5 bases). Per the germline V gene, CDR1 is SGHAT and CDR2 is FQNNGV. The length of the CDR3 is 15 residues. V was shortened by 1 base and J by 6 bases, with 13 bases between the two germline ends. The CDR3 is CASSLVLGVGNEQFF. The CDR3, as DNA: TGTGCCAGCAGCTTAGTGTTAGGGGTAGGCAATGAGCAGTTCTTC.

The chain carries TRBV19 and TRBJ1-5; maybe TRBD1 (5 bases). Trimming pared 7 bases from V and 0 bases from J, leaving 10 bases between. CDR1 is LNHDA and CDR2 is SQIVND in the germline V gene (reference sequence). The CDR3 runs 14 residues. CDR3 DNA: TGTGCCAGTACCCCGGGGGGTAGCAATCAGCCCCAGCATTTT. The encoded protein is CASTPGGSNQPQHF.

CDR3 DNA sequence: TGTGCCAGCAGTTCCTCGACAGGGCTCGAGCAGTACTTC. Protein sequence: CASSSSTGLEQYF. The chain has TRBV12-3 or TRBV12-4 and TRBJ2-7; 7 bases are a match to TRBD1. J was trimmed by 6 bases and V by 4 bases; bases with no gene match: 6. This CDR3 has 13 residues.

The V gene is TRBV5-1, the J gene TRBJ1-5; no firm D call. Germline assignment: CDR1 SGHRS and CDR2 YFSETQ. The CDR3 has 14 amino acids. Trimming took 0 bases from V and 1 from J, leaving 5 bases between them. The CDR3 loop reads CASSLDSSNQPQHF. DNA for the CDR3: TGCGCCAGCAGCTTGGATTCGAGCAATCAGCCCCAGCATTTT.

This chain joins TRBV5-6 and TRBJ2-5; maybe TRBD1 (5 bases). V was trimmed by 2 bases and J by 4 bases, leaving 9 bases between them. Germline CDR1 SGHDT, CDR2 YYEEEE. CDR3 length equals 13 residues. CDR3 nucleotides: TGTGCCAGCAGCTTTGACAGTCGAGAGACCCAGTACTTC. It is translated as CASSFDSRETQYF.

The chain joins TRBV7-2 to TRBJ2-7; D unresolved. Trimming removed 3 bases from V and 5 bases from J, with 11 bases in between. CDR3 length: 13 residues. Germline V gene sequence: CDR1 SGHTA, CDR2 FQGNSA. The CDR3 region has the DNA TGTGCCAGCAGCTTGGGCCCCCAGAACGAGCAGTACTTC. This translates into CASSLGPQNEQYF.

The V call is TRBV9, the J call TRBJ2-2; tentatively, D is TRBD1 (6 bases). CDR1 is SGDLS and CDR2 is YYNGEE in the germline V gene. The CDR3 is made up of 14 amino acids. V shed 3 bases and J shed 4 bases, with 10 bases lying between them. The CDR3, as DNA: TGTGCCAGCAGCGCACTACAGGGCACCGGGGAGCTGTTTTTT. Translation: CASSALQGTGELFF.

This clone was observed a single time. The chain uses TRBV7-3 and TRBJ1-2, with TRBD1 matching over 12 bases. Germline lookup yields CDR1 SGHTA and CDR2 FQGTGA. This CDR3 region has 17 residues. J lost 2 bases, V lost 5 bases, and 9 bases had no gene match. CDR3 protein: CASSLEGQGAGNYGYTF. The CDR3 nucleotides are TGTGCCAGCAGCCTGGAGGGACAGGGGGCTGGGAACTATGGCTACACCTTC.

The chain uses TRBV2 and TRBJ2-1; TRBD2 agrees at 8 bases. Germline V gives CDR1 SNHLY, CDR2 FYNNEI. This CDR3 has 13 amino acids. V lost 3 bases and J lost 7; bases outside the gene matches: 2. The CDR3 DNA reads TGTGCCAGCAGTGAGACTAGCGAGAATGAGCAGTTCTTC. The encoded protein is CASSETSENEQFF.

This clone was recorded a few times. The chain combines TRBV5-1 with TRBJ2-1; 8 bases align to TRBD2. Germline V gives CDR1 SGHRS, CDR2 YFSETQ. The CDR3 length is 16 residues. Losses at the gene ends were 0 bases for V and 4 bases for J; bases not matched to a gene: 6. The CDR3 sequence: CASSLVSGGSYNEQFF. CDR3 nucleotides: TGCGCCAGCAGCTTGGTGAGCGGGGGTAGTTACAATGAGCAGTTCTTC.

V is TRBV6-5 and J is TRBJ2-3; D is perhaps TRBD1 (5 bases). Germline assignment: CDR1 MNHEY and CDR2 SVGAGI. Trimming shortened V by 1 base and J by 0 bases, and 8 bases separated the two germline ends. The CDR3 extends over 15 amino acids. The CDR3 sequence is CASSYFGQSTDTQYF. CDR3 DNA sequence: TGTGCCAGCAGTTACTTTGGACAAAGCACAGATACGCAGTATTTT.

A single count supports this clone. This chain connects TRBV2 to TRBJ2-2; a possible D gene is TRBD1 (6 bases). The CDR3 has 17 residues. V was cut by 4 bases and J by 4 bases, with 19 bases left in between. Germline lookup yields CDR1 SNHLY and CDR2 FYNNEI. Here the CDR3 reads CASSGPPNRVGTGELFF. The CDR3 DNA reads as TGTGCCAGCAGTGGACCCCCGAACAGGGTTGGCACCGGGGAGCTGTTTTTT.

The chain uses TRBV30 and TRBJ2-5, with D possibly being TRBD1 (5 bases). Germline CDR1 is GTSNPN and CDR2 is SVGIG (reference sequence). Deletions cut 4 bases from V and 6 bases from J, with 12 bases between. The CDR3 totals 12 residues. The DNA of the CDR3 is TGTGCCTGGAACCCAGGGTCAAAGACCCAGTACTTC. It specifies CAWNPGSKTQYF.

The table lists this clone with a few counts. The chain carries TRBV6-4 and TRBJ1-5, with D possibly matching TRBD1 (5 bases). Germline CDR1 MRHNA, CDR2 SNTAGT. This CDR3 comprises 15 residues. Trimming took 8 bases from V and 2 from J, leaving 16 bases between them. CDR3 residues: CASSQHGGGNQPQHF. The CDR3 bases are TGTGCCAGCTCCCAACACGGAGGGGGCAATCAGCCCCAGCATTTT.

The V call is TRBV7-9, the J call TRBJ1-6; a weak D match, TRBD1 (6 bases). Trimming took 3 bases from V and 6 from J, leaving 9 bases between them. Germline-derived CDR1 and CDR2 are SEHNR and FQNEAQ (reference sequence). The CDR3 extends over 14 amino acids. This CDR3 reads CASSFGDINSPLHF. The CDR3 bases are TGTGCCAGCAGCTTTGGGGACATTAATTCACCCCTCCACTTT.

This rearrangement joins TRBV2 to TRBJ1-2; no reliable D call. Trimming removed 6 bases at V and 2 bases at J, with 13 bases between. This CDR3 contains 14 residues. Germline CDR1 and CDR2: SNHLY and FYNNEI. This CDR3 reads CASSTTGENYGYTF. The CDR3 nucleotides read TGTGCCAGCAGCACCACGGGAGAAAACTATGGCTACACCTTC.

The chain couples TRBV6-6 to TRBJ2-5; TRBD2 aligns across 8 bases. CDR3 length equals 16 residues. V shed 6 bases, J shed 2 bases, and the junction held 11 bases outside the gene matches. Germline-derived CDR1 and CDR2 are MNHNY and SVGAGI (reference sequence). The CDR3 here is CASRGISGVPQETQYF. In nucleotides, the CDR3 is TGTGCCAGCAGAGGAATTAGCGGGGTTCCTCAAGAGACCCAGTACTTC.

V usage is TRBV6-5 and J usage is TRBJ2-2; 7 bases are shared with TRBD1. The V gene's germline CDR1 is MNHEY and CDR2 SVGAGI. V shed 5 bases, J shed 4 bases, and the junction held 4 bases outside the gene matches. The CDR3 covers 14 residues. Written as DNA, the CDR3 is TGTGCCAGCAGTCACCGGGACAGCACCGGGGAGCTGTTTTTT. Encoded protein: CASSHRDSTGELFF.